These 20 T cell receptor beta chains share one sample of origin, sequenced in a study of blood T cell repertoires in COVID-19. This table comes from immunoSEQ multiplex PCR, and its TCRdb copy is limited to in-frame clones, with some not included. This table holds more than 80,000 clones, around 82% found once. The sample taken for sequencing was peripheral blood. The receptors were gathered from a man in his fifties or sixties with active or convalescent COVID-19.

In its sample, this clone was seen once. The rearrangement joins TRBV28 to TRBJ1-4; 10 bases agree with TRBD1. This CDR3 comprises 14 residues. V trimming: 6 bases; J trimming: 8 bases; junction bases outside the gene matches: 6. Germline CDR1 MDHEN, CDR2 SYDVKM. The CDR3 nucleotides read TGTGCCAGCAGCTCCGGGACAGGGGTCGAAAAACTGTTTTTT. Translating gives CASSSGTGVEKLFF.

This chain links TRBV12-3 or TRBV12-4 with TRBJ2-7; D remains unclear. The CDR3 loop spans 12 amino acids. V was clipped by 7 bases and J by 3 bases, with 10 bases between them. The CDR3 loop is CASITDSYEQYV. The CDR3 DNA is TGTGCCAGCATTACAGATAGCTACGAGCAGTACGTC.

J is TRBJ1-1 and V is TRBV9; no definite D call. V was cut by 1 base and J by 2 bases, with 9 bases left in between. The CDR3 consists of 14 residues. From germline, CDR1 is SGDLS and CDR2 YYNGEE. CDR3 in amino acids: CASSVTTGNTEAFF. CDR3 DNA: TGTGCCAGCAGCGTAACGACGGGAAACACTGAAGCTTTCTTT.

The chain recombines TRBV15 with TRBJ2-7; no firm D call. This CDR3 comprises 14 residues. Looked up from germline, CDR1 is LNHNV and CDR2 is YYDKDF (reference sequence). V gave up 1 base and J gave up 0 bases, with 7 bases separating them. As DNA, the CDR3 is TGTGCCACCAGCAGAGGTAGCAGCTCCTACGAGCAGTACTTC. Its translation is CATSRGSSSYEQYF.

In nucleotides, the CDR3 is TGTGCCAGCAGCGCAAAACAGGGGGCAAACTATGGCTACACCTTC. Translated: CASSAKQGANYGYTF. V is TRBV5-8 and J is TRBJ1-2; the match to TRBD1 covers 9 bases. In germline, CDR1 is SGHTS, CDR2 YDEGEE. V shed 4 bases, J shed 2 bases, and the junction held 6 bases outside the gene matches. CDR3 size: 15 residues.

This chain links TRBV30 with TRBJ1-6; D unresolved. The ends were cut back, 3 bases at V and 0 bases at J, with 12 bases in the middle. The CDR3 covers 16 residues. Germline CDR1 and CDR2: GTSNPN and SVGIG (reference sequence). The CDR3, as DNA: TGTGCCTGGAGGATGACAAGCAACTCCTATAATTCACCCCTCCACTTT. Amino acids: CAWRMTSNSYNSPLHF.

This clone was detected only a few times. This chain links TRBV9 with TRBJ1-1; perhaps TRBD1 as D (5 bases). With 4 bases removed from V and 2 bases from J, the gap between germline ends came to 9 bases. The CDR3 spans 13 residues. Germline CDR1 is SGDLS and CDR2 is YYNGEE. The CDR3 sequence is CASSLQGNTEAFF. Here the CDR3 DNA reads TGTGCCAGCAGCCTTCAGGGCAACACTGAAGCTTTCTTT.

The chain links TRBV27 to TRBJ2-7, with 10 nucleotides matching TRBD1. V gave up 5 bases and J gave up 6 bases; unmatched junction bases: 4. CDR1 and CDR2 (germline): MNHEY, SMNVEV (reference sequence). The CDR3 is 13 residues long. The chain's CDR3 is CASSPGQGFEQYF. The CDR3 bases are TGTGCCAGCAGTCCGGGACAGGGGTTCGAGCAGTACTTC.

This chain joins TRBV6-5 and TRBJ2-6, with 7 bases identical to TRBD1. CDR1 and CDR2 (germline): MNHEY, SVGAGI. The trim removed 6 bases at V and 1 base at J, leaving 3 bases unmatched. The CDR3 loop spans 15 amino acids. CDR3 sequence (DNA): TGTGCCAGCAGGGCAGGGGGATCTGGGGCCAACGTCCTGACTTTC. Translating gives CASRAGGSGANVLTF.

V gene TRBV24-1 combines with J gene TRBJ1-5; 8 bases are a match to TRBD1. Germline V gives CDR1 KGHDR, CDR2 SFDVKD. V lost 9 bases to trimming and J lost 5 bases; unmatched junction nucleotides: 2. The length of the CDR3 is 12 residues. This CDR3 is CATQTGDQPQHF. The CDR3, as DNA: TGTGCCACCCAGACAGGGGATCAGCCCCAGCATTTT.

The gene calls are TRBV12-3 or TRBV12-4 and TRBJ1-5, with TRBD1 matching 7 bases. The junction had 5 bases not matched to a gene; V was cut back by 5 bases and J by 7 bases. The CDR3 runs 13 residues. Written as DNA, the CDR3 is TGTGCCAGCAGTGAGGGGGCCCGGCAGCCCCAGCATTTT. This sequence encodes CASSEGARQPQHF.

The rearrangement joins TRBV27 to TRBJ2-1; 11 bases line up with TRBD2. CDR1 and CDR2 (germline): MNHEY, SMNVEV (reference sequence). The CDR3 is made up of 16 amino acids. Unmatched junction bases numbered 2, after V lost 0 bases and J lost 4 bases. CDR3 loop: CASSLSWTSGYNEQFF. CDR3 DNA: TGTGCCAGCAGTTTATCGTGGACTAGCGGGTACAATGAGCAGTTCTTC.

DNA for the CDR3: TGTGCCAGTGGTGGAGGGCTGAATCAGCCCCAGCATTTT. Its translation: CASGGGLNQPQHF. This chain joins TRBV19 and TRBJ1-5; D is undetermined. Between the trimmed V and J ends, which lost 8 bases and 4 bases, there was a span of 12 bases. This CDR3 is 13 amino acids long. CDR1 and CDR2 from the germline V gene are LNHDA and SQIVND (reference sequence).

The chain joins TRBV6-2 or TRBV6-3 to TRBJ2-1, with 11 bases lining up with TRBD2. The CDR3 is made up of 15 amino acids. CDR1 MNHEY and CDR2 SVGEGT come from the germline V gene. Germline trimming cut 4 bases from V and 7 bases from J; bases unmatched to any gene: 6. DNA for the CDR3: TGTGCCAGCAGTTCATTAGCGGGGGGGCGGAATGAGCAGTTCTTC. Protein product: CASSSLAGGRNEQFF.

This chain connects TRBV11-2 to TRBJ2-3; 9 bases are shared with TRBD2. Germline V gives CDR1 SGHAT, CDR2 FQNNGV. Losses at the gene ends were 6 bases for V and 6 bases for J; bases not matched to a gene: 10. The CDR3 contains 15 residues. CDR3 sequence (DNA): TGTGCCAGCAGTATTAGCGGGGGTGAGCTGGATACGCAGTATTTT. Translated: CASSISGGELDTQYF. The whole variable domain, filled in from reference TRBV11-2 and TRBJ2-3, reads EAGVAQSPRYKIIEKRQSVAFWCNPISGHATLYWYQQILGQGPKLLIQFQNNGVVDDSQLPKDRFSAERLKGVDSTLKIQPAKLEDSAVYLCASSISGGELDTQYFGPGTRLTVL.

Only one count was recorded for this clone. V usage is TRBV28 and J usage is TRBJ1-5; TRBD1 aligns across 9 bases. Trimming at V came to 8 bases and at J to 2 bases, leaving 4 bases not matched to a gene. Germline CDR1 reads MDHEN; CDR2 reads SYDVKM. The CDR3 runs to 14 residues. This CDR3 is CASLWTGGNQPQHF. The CDR3 DNA is TGTGCCAGCCTTTGGACAGGGGGCAATCAGCCCCAGCATTTT.

The rearrangement uses TRBV19 and TRBJ2-1; 7 bases map to TRBD1. Trimming removed 5 bases from V and 6 bases from J; junction bases left unmatched: 7. This CDR3 has 14 residues. The germline gives CDR1 LNHDA, CDR2 SQIVND (reference sequence). CDR3 in amino acids: CASSGIQGSNEQFF. CDR3 coding DNA: TGTGCCAGTAGTGGAATACAGGGGAGCAATGAGCAGTTCTTC. Complete variable domain (other parts from reference TRBV19 and TRBJ2-1): DGGITQSPKYLFRKEGQNVTLSCEQNLNHDAMYWYRQDPGQGLRLIYYSQIVNDFQKGDIAEGYSVSREKKESFPLTVTSAQKNPTAFYLCASSGIQGSNEQFFGPGTRLTVL.

The V and J genes are TRBV28 and TRBJ2-7; 9 nucleotides line up with TRBD1. The CDR3 consists of 14 residues. Germline CDR1 is MDHEN and CDR2 is SYDVKM. With V trimmed by 5 bases and J by 5 bases, 7 bases remained unmatched. DNA of the CDR3: TGTGCCAGCAGTGTTGGGGACAGGGAACACGAGCAGTACGTC. Translation: CASSVGDREHEQYV.

This clone was seen a handful of times. The rearrangement links TRBV11-2 to TRBJ2-3; D perhaps matches TRBD2 (6 bases). The germline CDR1 and CDR2 sequences are SGHAT and FQNNGV. V lost 2 bases, J lost 9 bases, and 12 bases lay in between. There are 13 residues in the CDR3. For the CDR3, the DNA is TGTGCCAGCAGCTTAAATGCTGCGGGGACGCAGTATTTT. Residues: CASSLNAAGTQYF.

The rearrangement uses TRBV6-5 and TRBJ2-1; 11 bases match TRBD2. The germline gives CDR1 MNHEY, CDR2 SVGAGI. V was clipped by 0 bases and J by 8 bases; unmatched bases: 3. The CDR3 spans 15 residues. The chain's CDR3 is CASSYSLAGAYEQFF. As DNA, the CDR3 is TGTGCCAGCAGTTACTCACTAGCGGGGGCCTATGAGCAGTTCTTC.